These 10 T cell receptor beta chains were sequenced from one sample in a study of blood T cell repertoires in COVID-19. Libraries were prepared by immunoSEQ multiplex PCR; TCRdb keeps only in-frame clonotypes and omits some of them. The sample holds approximately 210,000 clones, around 75% seen once. Sequencing was done on a sample of peripheral blood. Source of these receptors: a human donor in a cohort sampled during active COVID-19.

The chain links TRBV7-9 to TRBJ1-1, with D possibly TRBD1 on 5 matching bases. The CDR3 is 14 residues long. With 5 bases removed from V and 5 bases from J, the gap between germline ends came to 15 bases. The V gene's germline CDR1 is SEHNR and CDR2 FQNEAQ (reference sequence). CDR3 protein: CASSPPRGVTEAFF. As DNA, the CDR3 is TGTGCCAGCAGCCCCCCCCGGGGGGTAACTGAAGCTTTCTTT. The full variable domain, with the rest looked up from reference TRBV7-9 and TRBJ1-1, is DTGVSQNPRHKITKRGQNVTFRCDPISEHNRLYWYRQTLGQGPEFLTYFQNEAQLEKSRLLSDRFSAERPKGSFSTLEIQRTEQGDSAMYLCASSPPRGVTEAFFGQGTRLTVV.

The chain uses TRBV19 and TRBJ1-1; 7 bases align to TRBD1. From germline, CDR1 is LNHDA and CDR2 SQIVND (reference sequence). Unmatched junction bases numbered 6, after V lost 6 bases and J lost 5 bases. The CDR3 runs to 13 residues. In DNA, the CDR3 is TGTGCCAGTAGCCTAAACAGGGGAACTGAAGCTTTCTTT. Encoded protein: CASSLNRGTEAFF.

This sequence joins TRBV7-9 and TRBJ1-1; no reliable D call. V lost 1 base to trimming and J lost 1 base, with 4 bases between them. The CDR3 runs to 13 residues. Per germline, CDR1 SEHNR and CDR2 FQNEAQ (reference sequence). The CDR3 is CASSLVGNTEAFF. CDR3 nucleotide sequence: TGTGCCAGCAGCTTAGTCGGGAACACTGAAGCTTTCTTT.

The CDR3 bases are TGTGCCAGCTCACGGACCGGGACAGGGGGAACAGACGAGCAGTACTTC. Its protein is CASSRTGTGGTDEQYF. J is TRBJ2-7 and V is TRBV18, with 11 bases aligning to TRBD1. CDR1 is KGHSH, CDR2 LQKENI, per germline. V trimming: 4 bases; J trimming: 5 bases; junction bases outside the gene matches: 10. The CDR3 has 16 amino acids.

Only one count was recorded for this clone. The chain couples TRBV28 to TRBJ1-4; D is unclear. Trimming cost V 5 bases and J 5 bases, with 6 bases left between them. The CDR3 loop spans 12 amino acids. Germline CDR1 MDHEN, CDR2 SYDVKM. CDR3 sequence: CASSPVNEKLFF. Here the CDR3 DNA reads TGTGCCAGCAGTCCCGTAAATGAAAAACTGTTTTTT.

This clone was seen only once. Other DNA sequences from this sample encode an identical CDR3 as well. The CDR3: CSARSGHEQYF. The CDR3 coding sequence is TGCAGTGCTCGGTCAGGCCACGAGCAGTACTTC. This chain joins TRBV20-1 and TRBJ2-7; no clear D gene. V lost 5 bases, J lost 5 bases, and 10 bases lay in between. The CDR3 extends over 11 amino acids. Germline V gene lookup returns CDR1 DFQATT and CDR2 SNEGSKA (reference sequence).

V is TRBV6-2 or TRBV6-3 and J is TRBJ1-1, with D possibly matching TRBD1 (6 bases). The CDR3 is 13 residues long. Trimming took 4 bases from V and 5 from J, leaving 11 bases between them. Germline assignment: CDR1 MNHEY and CDR2 SVGEGT. Written as DNA, the CDR3 is TGTGCCAGCAGTTCGAGGGGGAGTACTGAAGCTTTCTTT. Its protein is CASSSRGSTEAFF.

This chain uses TRBV4-1 with TRBJ1-4; the D gene is possibly TRBD1 (6 bases). V lost 3 bases and J lost 8, with 19 bases in between. The CDR3 consists of 16 residues. Germline V CDR1 and CDR2: MGHRA, YSYEKL. The CDR3 here is CASSHSRGRGEEKLFF. The DNA for the CDR3 is TGCGCCAGCAGCCACTCCCGGGGGAGGGGGGAAGAAAAACTGTTTTTT.

V and J are TRBV5-5 and TRBJ2-7, with 7 bases aligning to TRBD1. The CDR3 sequence is 15 residues long. From germline, CDR1 is SGHKS and CDR2 YYEKEE (reference sequence). The V and J ends lost 1 base and 5 bases, in that order; junction bases with no gene match: 9. The CDR3 loop is CASSLFPGGRNEQYF. The DNA of the CDR3 is TGTGCCAGCAGCTTGTTCCCAGGGGGTCGCAACGAGCAGTACTTC.

This chain uses TRBV7-9 with TRBJ1-1; 9 bases line up with TRBD1. CDR1 is SEHNR, CDR2 FQNEAQ, per germline (reference sequence). The CDR3 has 16 amino acids. J lost 4 bases, V lost 5 bases, and 11 bases had no gene match. The CDR3 bases are TGTGCCAGCAGCGAAGGGGCGGGGACAGGGAGCACTGAAGCTTTCTTT. Amino acids: CASSEGAGTGSTEAFF.